The text below deals with one TCR beta chain. Germline CDR1 reads SGDLS; CDR2 reads YYNGEE. The V segment lost 4 bases and the J segment 7 bases; nucleotides outside the gene matches: 12. The CDR3 extends over 16 amino acids. This specimen comes from a study of T cell changes during pregnancy in multiple sclerosis. Here immunoSEQ multiplex PCR was the method, and the copy in TCRdb shows in-frame clones only, minus some. Among 70,000 to 95,000 clones listed, around 91% were seen once. This chain links TRBV9 with TRBJ1-2; 11 bases line up with TRBD1. The specimen comprised peripheral blood, sampled before pregnancy. This TCR derives from a female donor with multiple sclerosis, enrolled in a pregnancy study. This chain's CDR3 is CASSFSGTGGYGGYTF. The DNA of the CDR3 is TGTGCCAGCAGCTTTTCCGGGACAGGGGGGTATGGTGGCTACACCTTC. Full variable domain (rest looked up from reference TRBV9 and TRBJ1-2): DSGVTQTPKHLITATGQRVTLRCSPRSGDLSVYWYQQSLDQGLQFLIQYYNGEERAKGNILERFSAQQFPDLHSELNLSSLELGDSALYFCASSFSGTGGYGGYTFGSGTRLTVV.